This T cell receptor (beta chain) emerged from a study of monozygotic twins with inflammatory bowel disease. Study results and caveats: The authors could not tell different T cell subtypes apart.

About this clonotype: Antigen: not known.

Each donor had approximately 2.5 ml of blood drawn. Template-switch reactions added UMIs with a 6-nucleotide sample barcode. No DNA is given; TCRdb re-called the 5' RACE reads and lists each CDR3 protein once. Its table records 88,000 or so distinct CDR3 sequences. The CDR3 contains 13 residues. The TCR originated in a human donor with ulcerative colitis or Crohn's disease, or a healthy co-twin of an affected twin (not recorded which). The rearrangement joins TRBV12-3 or TRBV12-4 to TRBJ2-3; there is no DNA to check the TCRdb D call of TRBD1. The material sequenced was blood. CDR3 sequence: CASRGQTTDTQYF.